This is a list of T cell receptor beta chains from one sample in a study of cytomegalovirus exposure and HLA in healthy donors. This table comes from immunoSEQ multiplex PCR, and its TCRdb copy is limited to in-frame clones, with some not included. Among over 95,000 clones listed, over 75% were seen once. Sequences were obtained from PBMCs. The receptors shown here come from a man between 35 and 55 years old in good health and CMV-seropositive. Each CDR3 is given with its conserved first and last residue. Each record gives: J gene, V gene, CDR3 protein.

TRBJ2-1,TRBV18,CASSQGQGYNEQFF
TRBJ2-3,TRBV18,CASSPPSQGRADTQYF
TRBJ2-2,TRBV13,CASSLEGVPWSGELFF
TRBJ1-1,TRBV7-2,CASNVKGARRGAFF
TRBJ2-2,TRBV4-2,CASSQDLLAGGSNTGELFF
TRBJ2-5,TRBV6-6,CASSPGVWETQYF
TRBJ2-6,TRBV2,CASSADRAYSGANVLTF
TRBJ1-2,TRBV2,CASTIDRGTNYGYTF
TRBJ2-1,TRBV7-8,CASSWDNSYNEQFF
TRBJ1-2,TRBV28,CASSLLQIYGYTF
TRBJ1-5,TRBV19,CASSFPAGSNQPQHF
TRBJ2-4,TRBV7-2,CASSPRTGGWNIQYF
TRBJ2-5,TRBV5-1,CASSSSPGTGLQETQYF
TRBJ2-5,TRBV10-3,CAISERTGRETQYF
TRBJ1-4,TRBV7-9,CASSRGQNNEKLFF
TRBJ1-2,TRBV6-1,CATRETGRNYGYTF
TRBJ2-1,TRBV5-6,CASSLVRTDYNEQFF
.,TRBV14,CASSQGTPPYEQYF
TRBJ2-7,TRBV29-1,CSVRIGSYEQYF
TRBJ2-3,TRBV6-5,CASRPGTGSDTQYF
TRBJ1-6,TRBV20-1,CSVLGQAFHF
TRBJ2-7,TRBV27,CASSFGLGLGGQTNYEQYF
TRBJ1-2,TRBV7-2,CASSLVGDGYTF
TRBJ1-2,TRBV9,CASSVGWAGQESYGYTF
TRBJ2-1,TRBV7-2,CASSLALGEQFF
TRBJ2-3,TRBV7-2,CASSRSQGARDTQYF
TRBJ1-3,TRBV6-4,CASSAGTGSGNTIYF